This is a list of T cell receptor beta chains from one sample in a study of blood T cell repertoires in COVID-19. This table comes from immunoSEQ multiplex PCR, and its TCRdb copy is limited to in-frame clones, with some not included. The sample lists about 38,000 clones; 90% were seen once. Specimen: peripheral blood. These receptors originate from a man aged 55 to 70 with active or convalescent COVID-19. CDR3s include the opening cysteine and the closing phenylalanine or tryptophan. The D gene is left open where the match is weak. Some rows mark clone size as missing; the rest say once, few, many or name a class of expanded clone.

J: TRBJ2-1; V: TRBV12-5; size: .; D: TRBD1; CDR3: CASGLTRQGRDEQFF; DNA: TGTGCTAGTGGTTTAACCCGACAGGGCCGGGATGAGCAGTTCTTC
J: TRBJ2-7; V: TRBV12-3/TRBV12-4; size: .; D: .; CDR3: CASSQRQEQYF; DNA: TGTGCCAGCAGCCAAAGACAGGAGCAGTACTTC
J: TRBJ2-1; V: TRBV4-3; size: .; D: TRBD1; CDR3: CASSQVVFGQGNEQFF; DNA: TGCGCCAGCAGCCAAGTAGTATTCGGACAGGGCAATGAGCAGTTCTTC
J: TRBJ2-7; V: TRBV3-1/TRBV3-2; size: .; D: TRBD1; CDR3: CASSQDEGDEDREDEQYF; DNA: TGTGCCAGCAGCCAAGATGAGGGGGACGAGGACAGGGAAGACGAGCAGTACTTC
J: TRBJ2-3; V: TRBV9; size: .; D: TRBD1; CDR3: CASSPRTGDTKSTDTQYF; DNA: TGTGCCAGCAGCCCCCGGACAGGGGACACCAAGAGCACAGATACGCAGTATTTT
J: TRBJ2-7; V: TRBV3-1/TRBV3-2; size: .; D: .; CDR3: CASSQAAGQYF; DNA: TGTGCCAGCAGCCAAGCCGCGGGTCAGTACTTC
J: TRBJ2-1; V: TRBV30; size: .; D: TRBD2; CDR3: CAWTKREPFHEQFF; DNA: TGTGCCTGGACCAAGCGGGAGCCTTTCCATGAGCAGTTCTTC
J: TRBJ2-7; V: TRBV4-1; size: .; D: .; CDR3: CASSLRGGGREQYF; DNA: TGCGCCAGCAGCCTGAGGGGAGGGGGAAGGGAGCAGTACTTC
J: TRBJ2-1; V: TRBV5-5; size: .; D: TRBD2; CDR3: CASSLIGAGGVYNEQFF; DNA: TGTGCCAGCAGCTTGATTGGAGCGGGAGGGGTCTACAATGAGCAGTTCTTC
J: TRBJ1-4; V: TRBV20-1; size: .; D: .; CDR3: CSAITGEKLFF; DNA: TGCAGTGCTATAACAGGGGAAAAACTGTTTTTT
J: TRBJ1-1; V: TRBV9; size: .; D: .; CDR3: CASSVSGNTEAFF; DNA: TGTGCCAGCAGCGTATCGGGGAACACTGAAGCTTTCTTT
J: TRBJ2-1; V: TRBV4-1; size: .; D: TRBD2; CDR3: CASSQLAGAYEQFF; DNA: TGCGCCAGCAGCCAACTAGCGGGAGCCTATGAGCAGTTCTTC
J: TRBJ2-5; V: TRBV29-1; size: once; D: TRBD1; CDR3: CSVTSDRGQETQYF; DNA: TGCAGCGTTACCTCCGACAGGGGCCAAGAGACCCAGTACTTC
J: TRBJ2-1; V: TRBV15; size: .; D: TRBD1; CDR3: CATSIGTGFHNEQFF; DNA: TGTGCCACCAGCATCGGGACAGGGTTCCACAATGAGCAGTTCTTC
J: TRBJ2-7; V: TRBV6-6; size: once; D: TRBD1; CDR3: CASSYSGTAVTYEQYF; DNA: TGTGCCAGCAGTTACTCCGGGACAGCAGTAACCTACGAGCAGTACTTC
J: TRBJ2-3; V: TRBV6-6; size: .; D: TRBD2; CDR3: CASEGGGGTDTQYF; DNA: TGTGCCAGCGAGGGTGGGGGGGGAACAGATACGCAGTATTTT
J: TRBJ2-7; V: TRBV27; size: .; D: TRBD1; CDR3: CASSPGQRYEQYF; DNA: TGTGCCAGCAGCCCGGGACAGCGCTACGAGCAGTACTTC
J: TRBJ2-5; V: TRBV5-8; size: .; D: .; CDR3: CASSFTGSRETQYF; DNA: TGTGCCAGCAGCTTCACAGGTTCTCGGGAGACCCAGTACTTC
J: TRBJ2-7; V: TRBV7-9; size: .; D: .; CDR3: CASSPLTSISYEQYF; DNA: TGTGCCAGCAGTCCCCTGACTAGTATTTCCTACGAGCAGTACTTC
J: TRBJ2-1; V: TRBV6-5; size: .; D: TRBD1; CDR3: CASSPGTGPYNEQFF; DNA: TGTGCCAGCAGCCCCGGGACAGGGCCCTACAATGAGCAGTTCTTC
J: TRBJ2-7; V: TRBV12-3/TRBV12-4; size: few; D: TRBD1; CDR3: CASSEGAGHEQYF; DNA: TGTGCCAGCAGTGAGGGGGCTGGACACGAGCAGTACTTC
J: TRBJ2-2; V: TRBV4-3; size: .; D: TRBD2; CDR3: CASSRTSGSSNTGELFF; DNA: TGCGCCAGCAGCCGGACTAGCGGGAGTTCGAACACCGGGGAGCTGTTTTTT
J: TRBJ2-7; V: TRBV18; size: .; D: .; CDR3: CASSPQGASGDEQYF; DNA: TGTGCCAGCTCACCCCAAGGGGCTTCGGGAGACGAGCAGTACTTC
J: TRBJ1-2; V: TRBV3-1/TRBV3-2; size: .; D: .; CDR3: CASSQEAVTYGYTF; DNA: TGTGCCAGCAGCCAAGAGGCAGTTACCTATGGCTACACCTTC
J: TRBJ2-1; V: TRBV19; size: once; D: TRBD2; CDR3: CASAPRASGKDEQFF; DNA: TGTGCCAGTGCCCCCCGGGCTAGCGGGAAGGATGAGCAGTTCTTC
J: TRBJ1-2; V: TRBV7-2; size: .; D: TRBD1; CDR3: CASSLRGQGNGYTF; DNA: TGTGCCAGCAGCTTACGCGGACAGGGAAATGGCTACACCTTC
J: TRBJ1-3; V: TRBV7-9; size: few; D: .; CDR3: CASSPGAGNTIYF; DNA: TGTGCCAGCAGCCCAGGGGCTGGAAACACCATATATTTT
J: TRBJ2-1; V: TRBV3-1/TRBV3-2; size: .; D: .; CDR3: CASSQDTTSYNEQFF; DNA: TGTGCCAGCAGCCAAGATACTACCTCCTACAATGAGCAGTTCTTC
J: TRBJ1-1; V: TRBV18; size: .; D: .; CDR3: CASSPLQTFMNTEAFF; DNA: TGTGCCAGCTCACCACTACAGACGTTCATGAACACTGAAGCTTTCTTT
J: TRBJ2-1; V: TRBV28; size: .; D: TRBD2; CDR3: CASSPPPGLVYNEQFF; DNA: TGTGCCAGCAGTCCGCCGCCGGGACTAGTATACAATGAGCAGTTCTTC
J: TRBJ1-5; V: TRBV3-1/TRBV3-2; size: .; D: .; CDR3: CASSLGTGNQPQHF; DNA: TGTGCCAGCAGCCTTGGAACAGGGAATCAGCCCCAGCATTTT
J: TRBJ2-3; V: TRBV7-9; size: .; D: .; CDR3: CASSFDRFADTQYF; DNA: TGTGCCAGCAGCTTCGACAGGTTCGCAGATACGCAGTATTTT
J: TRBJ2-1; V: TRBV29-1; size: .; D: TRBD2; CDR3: CSVELAGGPSEQFF; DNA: TGCAGCGTTGAACTAGCGGGAGGGCCTAGTGAGCAGTTCTTC
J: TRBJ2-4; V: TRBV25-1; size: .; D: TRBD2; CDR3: CASSELKLAVKNIQYF; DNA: TGTGCCAGCAGTGAATTGAAACTAGCGGTAAAAAACATTCAGTACTTC
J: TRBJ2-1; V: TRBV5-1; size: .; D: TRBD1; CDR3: CASSTGDPGQGVSYNEQFF; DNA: TGCGCCAGCAGCACGGGGGACCCAGGACAGGGGGTTTCCTACAATGAGCAGTTCTTC
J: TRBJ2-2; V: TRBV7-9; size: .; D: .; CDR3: CASSASAGELFF; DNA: TGTGCCAGCAGCGCCAGCGCCGGGGAGCTGTTTTTT
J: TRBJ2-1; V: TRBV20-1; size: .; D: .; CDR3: CSASFPLRVRNEQFF; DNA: TGCAGTGCTAGTTTCCCGCTGCGGGTCCGCAATGAGCAGTTCTTC
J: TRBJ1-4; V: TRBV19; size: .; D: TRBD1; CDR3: CASSIRQGYGEKLFF; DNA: TGTGCCAGTAGTATCCGACAGGGGTACGGTGAAAAACTGTTTTTT
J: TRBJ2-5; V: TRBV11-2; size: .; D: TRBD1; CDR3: CASSLDNWTGSETQYF; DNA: TGTGCCAGCAGCTTAGATAACTGGACAGGGTCGGAGACCCAGTACTTC
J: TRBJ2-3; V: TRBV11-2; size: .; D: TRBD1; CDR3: CASSWNRDRSADTQYF; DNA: TGTGCCAGCAGCTGGAACCGGGACAGGTCCGCAGATACGCAGTATTTT
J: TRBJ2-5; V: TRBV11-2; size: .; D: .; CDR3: CASSWGDQVAETQYF; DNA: TGTGCCAGCAGCTGGGGGGATCAAGTCGCCGAGACCCAGTACTTC